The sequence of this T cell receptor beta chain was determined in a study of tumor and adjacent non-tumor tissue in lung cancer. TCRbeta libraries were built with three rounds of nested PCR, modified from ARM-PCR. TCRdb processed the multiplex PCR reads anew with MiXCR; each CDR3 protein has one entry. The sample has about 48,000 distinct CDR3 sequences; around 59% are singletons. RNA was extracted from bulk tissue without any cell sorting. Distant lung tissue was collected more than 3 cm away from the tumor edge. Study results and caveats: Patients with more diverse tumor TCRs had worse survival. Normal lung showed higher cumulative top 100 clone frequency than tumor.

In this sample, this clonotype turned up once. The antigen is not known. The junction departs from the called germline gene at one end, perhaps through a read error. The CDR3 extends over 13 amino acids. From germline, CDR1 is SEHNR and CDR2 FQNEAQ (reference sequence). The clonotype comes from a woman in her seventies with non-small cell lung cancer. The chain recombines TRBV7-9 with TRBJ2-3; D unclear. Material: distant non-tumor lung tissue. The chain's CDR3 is CANSLQSTDTQYF. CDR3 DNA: TGTGCCAACAGCCTCCAAAGCACAGATACGCAGTATTTT.